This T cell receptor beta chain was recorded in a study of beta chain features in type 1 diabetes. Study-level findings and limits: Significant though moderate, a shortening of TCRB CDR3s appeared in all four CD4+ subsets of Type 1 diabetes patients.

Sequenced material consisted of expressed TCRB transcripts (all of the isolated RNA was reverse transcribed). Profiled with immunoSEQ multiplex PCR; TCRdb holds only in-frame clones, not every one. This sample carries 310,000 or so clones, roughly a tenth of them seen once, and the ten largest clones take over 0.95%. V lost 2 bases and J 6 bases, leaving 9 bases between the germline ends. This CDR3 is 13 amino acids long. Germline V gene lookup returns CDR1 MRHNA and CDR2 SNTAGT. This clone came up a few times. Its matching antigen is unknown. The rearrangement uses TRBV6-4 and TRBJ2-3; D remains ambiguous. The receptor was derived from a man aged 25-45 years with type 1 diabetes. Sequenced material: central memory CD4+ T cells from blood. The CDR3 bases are TGTGCCAGCAGTGACCAATCGACGGATACGCAGTATTTT. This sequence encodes CASSDQSTDTQYF.